This is a list of T cell receptor beta chains from one sample in a study of blood T cells in healthy people across ages. MiXCR, applied by TCRdb to the 5' RACE reads, yields one record per CDR3 protein. Here the sample spans more than 1 million distinct CDR3 sequences, less than 50% being singletons. The sequencing input was blood. The receptors shown here come from a woman aged 60 to 75 in good health. Each CDR3 is given with its conserved first and last residue. Where a row states a size, it is once, few, many or the class of an expanded clone; other rows omit it.

cdr3_aa,cdr3_length,v_call,j_call,clone_size
CASSTGGHEQYF,12,TRBV12-3/TRBV12-4,TRBJ2-7,NA
CASSQVGRDLIDEQYF,16,TRBV4-1,TRBJ2-4,NA
CASSLRDRGANVLTF,15,TRBV12-3/TRBV12-4,TRBJ2-6,NA
CASSSHSPYEQYF,13,TRBV7-2,TRBJ2-7,few
CASSPTGTSGYYVEQYF,17,TRBV7-9,TRBJ2-7,few
CASSTRPTQYF,11,TRBV27,TRBJ2-5,NA
CASSPSDREREQYF,14,TRBV5-1,TRBJ2-7,NA
CASSSSETSHYEQYF,15,TRBV5-5,NA,NA
CASSPRGDTLYNEQFF,16,TRBV5-1,TRBJ2-1,NA
CASSLVEAGASYEQYF,16,TRBV5-1,TRBJ2-7,few
CSARDSGLGLSYNEQFF,17,TRBV20-1,TRBJ2-1,NA
CASSRWTGVDNEQFF,15,TRBV3-1,TRBJ2-1,NA
CASSHGQPNYGYTF,14,TRBV4-2,TRBJ1-2,NA
CATQGLAGVDLSTDTQYF,18,TRBV10-3,TRBJ2-3,NA
CASSQGLAYEQFF,13,TRBV4-2,TRBJ2-1,NA
CASSSGTSGRILQETQYF,18,TRBV11-2,TRBJ2-5,few
CSASRQGVSYEQYF,14,TRBV20-1,TRBJ2-7,few
CASSKGGQGRKTQYF,15,TRBV21-1,TRBJ2-5,few
CAWNRVWSTEAFF,13,TRBV30,TRBJ1-1,NA
CASSWTRDTQYF,12,TRBV5-1,TRBJ2-3,NA
CASSLRDRGGYEQYF,15,TRBV3-1,TRBJ2-7,NA
CASSATGTGYNEQYF,15,TRBV5-1,NA,NA
CASSQSGKAAFF,12,TRBV3-1,TRBJ1-1,once
CAEARHSSNQPQHF,14,TRBV27,TRBJ1-5,few
CSARGQGSSYEQYF,14,TRBV20-1,TRBJ2-7,many
CASSPRDYRRDTQYF,15,TRBV12-3/TRBV12-4,TRBJ2-3,NA
CASSSSDRGNQPQHF,15,TRBV5-6,TRBJ1-5,NA
CASSLMGVGGNGYTF,15,TRBV7-2,TRBJ1-2,NA
CASSTGDYYNEQFF,14,TRBV6-6,TRBJ2-1,NA
CASSPGPQGRLGPQHF,16,TRBV5-1,TRBJ1-5,few
CASSPHGQGSPYEQYF,16,TRBV7-8,TRBJ2-7,NA
CASSLQGPGQRGRNYEQYF,19,TRBV28,NA,once
CAISATQSTPTQETQYF,17,TRBV10-3,TRBJ2-5,few
CSATSGRIDEQFF,13,TRBV20-1,TRBJ2-1,NA
CASSYGLAGGPYNEQFF,17,TRBV5-1,TRBJ2-1,NA
CASSQARRQPYEQYF,15,TRBV3-1,TRBJ2-7,few
CAIGPGQDNEQFF,13,TRBV10-3,TRBJ2-1,few
CASSGQTGTTYEQYF,15,TRBV7-9,TRBJ2-7,NA
CASSLSGIDYNEQFF,15,TRBV5-6,TRBJ2-1,NA
CASSRLRTGIINEQYF,16,TRBV27,TRBJ2-7,few
CSARDQQTYEQYF,13,TRBV20-1,TRBJ2-7,NA
CASSVGQGADTQYF,14,TRBV25-1,TRBJ2-3,few
CATSDRRDRGGNEQFF,16,TRBV24-1,TRBJ2-1,NA
CASSYGRGYEQYF,13,TRBV6-5,TRBJ2-7,many
CASSVDYREQYF,12,TRBV5-1,TRBJ2-7,NA
CASSSLGADTQYF,13,TRBV7-2,TRBJ2-3,few
CASSNPSGTQYF,12,TRBV6-2/TRBV6-3,TRBJ2-3,NA
CASSLGPGGLSQETQYF,17,TRBV7-6,TRBJ2-5,few
CASSYQREREETQYF,15,TRBV11-2,NA,NA
CASSPPGTSSYEQYF,15,TRBV4-2,TRBJ2-7,NA
CASSLAGQNQETQYF,15,TRBV7-3,TRBJ2-5,NA
CASSYRAGQFYEQYF,15,TRBV6-2/TRBV6-3,TRBJ2-7,NA
CSARARTGSYEQYF,14,TRBV20-1,TRBJ2-7,NA
CASSYSNNPYEQYF,14,TRBV6-5,NA,NA
CSAMGAGANVLTF,13,TRBV20-1,TRBJ2-6,NA
CASRQGGKVYEQYF,14,TRBV6-2/TRBV6-3,TRBJ2-7,NA
CSARDSADVVPPEFF,15,TRBV20-1,TRBJ2-1,NA
CASSLAAVEKLFF,13,TRBV5-6,TRBJ1-4,NA
CASSFGRSGYEQYF,14,TRBV11-2,TRBJ2-7,NA
CASSLTSEADTQYF,14,TRBV3-1,TRBJ2-3,NA